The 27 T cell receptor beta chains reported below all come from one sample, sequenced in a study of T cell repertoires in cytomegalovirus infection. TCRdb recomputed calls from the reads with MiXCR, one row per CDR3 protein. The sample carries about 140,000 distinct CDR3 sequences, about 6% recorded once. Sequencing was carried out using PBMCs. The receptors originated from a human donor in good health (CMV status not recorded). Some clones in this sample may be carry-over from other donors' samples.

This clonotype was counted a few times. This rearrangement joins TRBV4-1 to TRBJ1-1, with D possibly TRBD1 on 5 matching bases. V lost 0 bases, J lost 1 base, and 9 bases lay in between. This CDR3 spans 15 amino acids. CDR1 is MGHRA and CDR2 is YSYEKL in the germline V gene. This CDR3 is CASSQEEGRNTEAFF. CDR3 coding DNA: TGCGCCAGCAGCCAAGAGGAGGGGAGGAACACTGAAGCTTTCTTT.

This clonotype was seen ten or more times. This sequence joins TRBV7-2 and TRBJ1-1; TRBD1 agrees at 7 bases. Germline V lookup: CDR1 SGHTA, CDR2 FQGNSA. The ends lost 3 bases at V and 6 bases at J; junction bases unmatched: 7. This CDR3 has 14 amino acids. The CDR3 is CASSFRTGAAEAFF. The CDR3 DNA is TGTGCCAGCAGCTTCAGAACAGGGGCGGCTGAAGCTTTCTTT.

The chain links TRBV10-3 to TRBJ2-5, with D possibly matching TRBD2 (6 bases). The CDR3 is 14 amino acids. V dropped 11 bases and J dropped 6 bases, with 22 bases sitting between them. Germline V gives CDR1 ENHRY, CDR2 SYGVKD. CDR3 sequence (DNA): TGTGCCCCCGGCGGGAAACCCGGAGAGAAGACCCAGTACTTC. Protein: CAPGGKPGEKTQYF.

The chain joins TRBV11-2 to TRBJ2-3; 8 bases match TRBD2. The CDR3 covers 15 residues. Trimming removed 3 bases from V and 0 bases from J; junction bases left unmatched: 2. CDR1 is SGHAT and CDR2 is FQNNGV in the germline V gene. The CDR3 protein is CASSFKRGSTDTQYF. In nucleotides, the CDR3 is TGTGCCAGCAGCTTTAAGCGGGGGAGCACAGATACGCAGTATTTT.

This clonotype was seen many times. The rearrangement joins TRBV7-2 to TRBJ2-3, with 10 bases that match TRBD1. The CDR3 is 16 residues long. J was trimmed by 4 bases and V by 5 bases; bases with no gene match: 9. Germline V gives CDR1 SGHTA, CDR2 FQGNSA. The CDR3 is CASSRNPGTGADTQYF. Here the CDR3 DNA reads TGTGCCAGCAGCCGCAACCCCGGGACAGGGGCAGATACGCAGTATTTT.

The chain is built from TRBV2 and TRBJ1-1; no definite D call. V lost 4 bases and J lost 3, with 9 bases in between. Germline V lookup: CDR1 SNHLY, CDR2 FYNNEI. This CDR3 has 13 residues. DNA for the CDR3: TGTGCCAGCAGTGGAGACGCGGACACTGAAGCTTTCTTT. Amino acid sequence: CASSGDADTEAFF.

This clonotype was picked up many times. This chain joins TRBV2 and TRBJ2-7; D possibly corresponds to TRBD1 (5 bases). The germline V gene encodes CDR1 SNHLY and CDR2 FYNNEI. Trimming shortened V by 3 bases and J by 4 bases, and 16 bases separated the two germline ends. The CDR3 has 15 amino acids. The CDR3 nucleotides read TGTGCCAGCAGTGAGCCCCAGGGAAGTTCGTACGAGCAGTACTTC. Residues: CASSEPQGSSYEQYF.

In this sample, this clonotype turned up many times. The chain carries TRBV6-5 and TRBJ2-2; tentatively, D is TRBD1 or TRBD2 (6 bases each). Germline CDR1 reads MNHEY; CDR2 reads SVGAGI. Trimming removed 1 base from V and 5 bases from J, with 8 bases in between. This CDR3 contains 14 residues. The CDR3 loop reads CASSYLGGTGELFF. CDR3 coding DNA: TGTGCCAGCAGTTACTTAGGGGGGACCGGGGAGCTGTTTTTT.

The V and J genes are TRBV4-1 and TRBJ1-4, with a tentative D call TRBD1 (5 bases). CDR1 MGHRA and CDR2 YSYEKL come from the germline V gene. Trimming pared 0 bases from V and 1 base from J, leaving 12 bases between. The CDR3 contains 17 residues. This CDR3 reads CASSQESSRETNEKLFF. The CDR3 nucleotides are TGCGCCAGCAGCCAAGAAAGTAGCAGGGAAACTAATGAAAAACTGTTTTTT.

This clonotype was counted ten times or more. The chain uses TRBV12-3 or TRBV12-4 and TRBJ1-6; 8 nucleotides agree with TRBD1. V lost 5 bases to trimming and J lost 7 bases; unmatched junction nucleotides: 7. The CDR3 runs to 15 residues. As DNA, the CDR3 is TGTGCCAGCAGTACCCGGGACAGGAAAAATTCACCCCTCCACTTT. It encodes CASSTRDRKNSPLHF.

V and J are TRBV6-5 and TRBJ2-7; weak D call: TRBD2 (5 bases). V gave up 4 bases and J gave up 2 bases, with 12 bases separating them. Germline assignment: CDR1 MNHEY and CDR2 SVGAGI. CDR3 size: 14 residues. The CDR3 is CASSFRGTAYEQYF. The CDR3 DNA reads TGTGCCAGCAGTTTCCGGGGTACGGCCTACGAGCAGTACTTC.

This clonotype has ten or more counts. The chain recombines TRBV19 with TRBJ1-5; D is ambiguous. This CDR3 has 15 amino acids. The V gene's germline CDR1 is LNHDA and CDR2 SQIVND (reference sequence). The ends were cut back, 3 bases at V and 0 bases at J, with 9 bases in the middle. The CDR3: CASSMENISNQPQHF. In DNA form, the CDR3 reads TGTGCCAGTAGTATGGAGAATATTAGCAATCAGCCCCAGCATTTT.

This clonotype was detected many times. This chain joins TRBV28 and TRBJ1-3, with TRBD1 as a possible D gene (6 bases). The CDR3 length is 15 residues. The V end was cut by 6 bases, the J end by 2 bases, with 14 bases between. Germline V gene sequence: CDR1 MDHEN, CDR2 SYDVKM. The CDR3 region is CASSQPGTPGNTIYF. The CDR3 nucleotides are TGTGCCAGCAGCCAACCCGGGACACCTGGAAACACCATATATTTT.

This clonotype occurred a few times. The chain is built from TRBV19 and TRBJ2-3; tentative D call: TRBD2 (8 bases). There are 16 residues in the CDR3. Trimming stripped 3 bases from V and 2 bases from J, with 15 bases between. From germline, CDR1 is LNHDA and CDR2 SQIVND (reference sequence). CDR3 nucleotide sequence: TGTGCCAGTAGTATTCGGGGGGGGACAGACACAGATACGCAGTATTTT. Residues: CASSIRGGTDTDTQYF.

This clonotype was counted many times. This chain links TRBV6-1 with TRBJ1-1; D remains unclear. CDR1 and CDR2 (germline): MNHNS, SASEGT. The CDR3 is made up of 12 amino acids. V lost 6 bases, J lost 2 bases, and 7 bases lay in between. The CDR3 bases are TGTGCCAGCAGCTACTCCAACACTGAAGCTTTCTTT. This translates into CASSYSNTEAFF.

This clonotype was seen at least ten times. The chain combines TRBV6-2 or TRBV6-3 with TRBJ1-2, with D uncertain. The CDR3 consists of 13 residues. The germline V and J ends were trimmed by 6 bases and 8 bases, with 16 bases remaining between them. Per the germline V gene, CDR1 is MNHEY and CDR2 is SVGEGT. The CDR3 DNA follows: TGTGCCAGCAGAGAAAGCGCTGGAGGCGGCTACACCTTC. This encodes CASRESAGGGYTF.

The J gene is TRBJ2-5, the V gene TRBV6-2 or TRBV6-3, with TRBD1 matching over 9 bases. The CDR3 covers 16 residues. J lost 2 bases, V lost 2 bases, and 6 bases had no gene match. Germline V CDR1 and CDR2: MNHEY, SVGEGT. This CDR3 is CASSYGQGPLQETQYF. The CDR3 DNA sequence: TGTGCCAGCAGTTACGGACAGGGGCCGCTTCAAGAGACCCAGTACTTC.

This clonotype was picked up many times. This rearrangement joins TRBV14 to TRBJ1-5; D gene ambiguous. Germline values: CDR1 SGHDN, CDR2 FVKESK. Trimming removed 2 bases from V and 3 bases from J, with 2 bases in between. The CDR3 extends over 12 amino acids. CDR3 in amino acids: CASSQTNQPQHF. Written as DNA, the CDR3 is TGTGCCAGCAGCCAAACCAATCAGCCCCAGCATTTT.

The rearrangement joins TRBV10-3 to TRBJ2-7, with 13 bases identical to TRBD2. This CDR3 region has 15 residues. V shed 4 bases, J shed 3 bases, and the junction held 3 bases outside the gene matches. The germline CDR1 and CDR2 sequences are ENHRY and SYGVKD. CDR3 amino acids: CAISARTSGGYEQYF. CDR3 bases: TGTGCCATCAGTGCCCGGACTAGCGGGGGCTACGAGCAGTACTTC.

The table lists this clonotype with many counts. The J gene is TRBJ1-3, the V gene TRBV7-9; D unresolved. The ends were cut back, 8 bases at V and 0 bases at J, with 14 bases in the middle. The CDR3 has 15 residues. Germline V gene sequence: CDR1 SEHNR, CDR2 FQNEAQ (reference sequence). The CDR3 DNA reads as TGTGCCAGCCTTTCGCTGGGGTACTCTGGAAACACCATATATTTT. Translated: CASLSLGYSGNTIYF. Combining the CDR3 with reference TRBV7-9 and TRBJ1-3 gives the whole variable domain DTGVSQNPRHKITKRGQNVTFRCDPISEHNRLYWYRQTLGQGPEFLTYFQNEAQLEKSRLLSDRFSAERPKGSFSTLEIQRTEQGDSAMYLCASLSLGYSGNTIYFGEGSWLTVV.

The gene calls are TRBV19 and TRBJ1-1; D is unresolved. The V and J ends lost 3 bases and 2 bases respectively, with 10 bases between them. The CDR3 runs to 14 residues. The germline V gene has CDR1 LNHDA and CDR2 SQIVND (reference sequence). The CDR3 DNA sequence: TGTGCCAGTAGTATGGCTAGGGTAAACACTGAAGCTTTCTTT. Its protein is CASSMARVNTEAFF. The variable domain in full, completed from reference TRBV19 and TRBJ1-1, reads DGGITQSPKYLFRKEGQNVTLSCEQNLNHDAMYWYRQDPGQGLRLIYYSQIVNDFQKGDIAEGYSVSREKKESFPLTVTSAQKNPTAFYLCASSMARVNTEAFFGQGTRLTVV.

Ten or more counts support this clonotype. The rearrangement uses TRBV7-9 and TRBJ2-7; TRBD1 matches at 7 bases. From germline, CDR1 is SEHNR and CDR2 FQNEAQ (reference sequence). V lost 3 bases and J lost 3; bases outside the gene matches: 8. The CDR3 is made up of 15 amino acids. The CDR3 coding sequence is TGTGCCAGCAGCTTGATTTTCGGGACAGACTACGAGCAGTACTTC. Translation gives CASSLIFGTDYEQYF.

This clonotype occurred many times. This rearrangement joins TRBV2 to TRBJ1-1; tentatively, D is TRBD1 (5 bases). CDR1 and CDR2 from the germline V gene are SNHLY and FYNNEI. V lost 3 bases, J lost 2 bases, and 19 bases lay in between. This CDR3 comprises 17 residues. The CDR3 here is CASSDVRRDWGNTEAFF. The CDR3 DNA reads TGTGCCAGCAGTGACGTTCGGCGGGACTGGGGTAACACTGAAGCTTTCTTT.

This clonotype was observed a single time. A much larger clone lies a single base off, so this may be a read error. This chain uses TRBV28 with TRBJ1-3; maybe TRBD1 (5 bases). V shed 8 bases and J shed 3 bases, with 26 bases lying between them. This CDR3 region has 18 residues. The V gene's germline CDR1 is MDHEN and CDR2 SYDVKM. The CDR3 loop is CASRGTEDGPEFGNTIYF. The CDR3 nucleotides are TGTGCCAGCCGAGGGACCGAGGACGGGCCCGAGTTTGGAAACACCATATATTTT.

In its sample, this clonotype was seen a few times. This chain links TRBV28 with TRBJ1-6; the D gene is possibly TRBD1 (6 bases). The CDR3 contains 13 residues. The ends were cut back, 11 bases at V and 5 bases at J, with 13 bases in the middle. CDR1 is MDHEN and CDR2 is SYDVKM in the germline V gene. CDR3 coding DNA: TGTGCCTTTGCGACAGGAAATAATTCACCCCTCCACTTT. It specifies CAFATGNNSPLHF. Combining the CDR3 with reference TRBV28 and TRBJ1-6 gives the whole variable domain DVKVTQSSRYLVKRTGEKVFLECVQDMDHENMFWYRQDPGLGLRLIYFSYDVKMKEKGDIPEGYSVSREKKERFSLILESASTNQTSMYLCAFATGNNSPLHFGNGTRLTVT.

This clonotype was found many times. This chain's CDR3 is CASSLAQENTEAFF. The CDR3 DNA reads as TGTGCCAGCAGTTTAGCACAGGAGAACACTGAAGCTTTCTTT. This chain connects TRBV6-2 or TRBV6-3 to TRBJ1-1, with a possible D match to TRBD1 (5 bases). The CDR3 covers 14 residues. V lost 4 bases to trimming and J lost 1 base, with 10 bases between them. Germline-derived CDR1 and CDR2 are MNHEY and SVGEGT.

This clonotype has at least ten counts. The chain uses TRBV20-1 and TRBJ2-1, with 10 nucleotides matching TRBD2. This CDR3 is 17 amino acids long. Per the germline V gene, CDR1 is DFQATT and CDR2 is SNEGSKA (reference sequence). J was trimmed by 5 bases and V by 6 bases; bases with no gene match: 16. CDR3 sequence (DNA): TGCAGTGCCCTATCCCCTACGGCTAGCGGGGGAAACAATGAGCAGTTCTTC. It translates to CSALSPTASGGNNEQFF.